Below, 19 T cell receptor beta chains from the same sample are listed, as sequenced in a study of blood T cell repertoires in COVID-19. TCRdb's copy holds only in-frame clones and misses some; the assay was immunoSEQ multiplex PCR. Found here are some 15,000 clones, less than 95% of them singletons; the top ten hold around 8.1%. Sample: peripheral blood. These receptors all come from a human donor in a cohort sampled during active COVID-19.

The chain is built from TRBV19 and TRBJ1-1; 7 bases are shared with TRBD1. In germline, CDR1 is LNHDA, CDR2 SQIVND (reference sequence). The ends lost 3 bases at V and 5 bases at J; junction bases unmatched: 6. CDR3 size: 14 residues. This chain's CDR3 is CASSISGTATEAFF. DNA of the CDR3: TGTGCCAGTAGTATTTCCGGGACAGCAACTGAAGCTTTCTTT.

The CDR3 is CASSLLRAYGYTF. In DNA, the CDR3 is TGTGCCAGCAGTTTATTGAGGGCCTATGGCTACACCTTC. The V and J genes are TRBV28 and TRBJ1-2, with D uncertain. CDR3 length: 13 residues. CDR1 and CDR2 from the germline V gene are MDHEN and SYDVKM. Trimming shortened V by 1 base and J by 4 bases, and 7 bases separated the two germline ends.

The chain joins TRBV28 to TRBJ1-5, with D perhaps TRBD1 (6 bases). V gave up 5 bases and J gave up 7 bases, with 18 bases separating them. CDR3 size: 15 residues. CDR1 and CDR2 from the germline V gene are MDHEN and SYDVKM. CDR3 sequence (DNA): TGTGCCAGCAGTCCCGCCCCAGGACAGAACCAGCCCCAGCATTTT. This codes for CASSPAPGQNQPQHF.

This clone has more than one count but fewer than ten. This chain uses TRBV28 with TRBJ2-7; D is possibly TRBD1 (6 bases). This CDR3 has 15 amino acids. V was trimmed by 4 bases and J by 0 bases, leaving 13 bases between them. Per germline, CDR1 MDHEN and CDR2 SYDVKM. The chain's CDR3 is CASSYDPDSSYEQYF. Written as DNA, the CDR3 is TGTGCCAGCAGTTACGACCCGGACAGCTCCTACGAGCAGTACTTC.

The CDR3 protein is CASSLAGQGLYNEQFF. The CDR3 nucleotides are TGTGCCAGCAGTTTGGCCGGACAGGGCCTCTACAATGAGCAGTTCTTC. The chain uses TRBV27 and TRBJ2-1, with 8 nucleotides matching TRBD1. V was pared by 3 bases and J by 3 bases, with 7 bases of the junction left unmatched. Germline V gene sequence: CDR1 MNHEY, CDR2 SMNVEV (reference sequence). The CDR3 is 16 amino acids.

This chain uses TRBV6-2 or TRBV6-3 with TRBJ2-7; 9 nucleotides align to TRBD2. The V segment lost 2 bases and the J segment 3 bases; nucleotides outside the gene matches: 5. CDR1 is MNHEY, CDR2 SVGEGT, per germline. The length of the CDR3 is 15 residues. CDR3: CASSYGAGGHYEQYF. The CDR3 nucleotides read TGTGCCAGCAGTTACGGAGCGGGAGGACACTACGAGCAGTACTTC.

This sequence joins TRBV4-1 and TRBJ2-7, with a possible D match to TRBD2 (5 bases). V was shortened by 0 bases and J by 0 bases, with 12 bases between the two germline ends. Germline V gives CDR1 MGHRA, CDR2 YSYEKL. This CDR3 spans 16 amino acids. The CDR3 DNA reads as TGCGCCAGCAGCCAAGAGGGAGACAAGAGCTCCTACGAGCAGTACTTC. It translates to CASSQEGDKSSYEQYF.

CDR3 coding DNA: TGTGCCAGCAGCAATCAGGGGGGCAATCAGCCCCAGCATTTT. Its translation: CASSNQGGNQPQHF. The V gene is TRBV5-6, the J gene TRBJ1-5; 7 nucleotides match TRBD1. The V gene end was trimmed by 4 bases and the J gene end by 2 bases; junction bases not matched to a gene: 3. Germline values: CDR1 SGHDT, CDR2 YYEEEE. The CDR3 has 14 residues.

This clone was seen only once. V gene TRBV20-1 combines with J gene TRBJ2-5; D ambiguous. The CDR3 consists of 15 residues. The germline gives CDR1 DFQATT, CDR2 SNEGSKA (reference sequence). Trimming left V 3 bases short and J 4 bases short, with 18 bases between. CDR3 in amino acids: CSASIRLTPIETQYF. The CDR3, as DNA: TGCAGTGCTAGTATTCGACTTACACCAATAGAGACCCAGTACTTC.

The chain is built from TRBV4-1 and TRBJ2-1; 12 bases line up with TRBD2. The CDR3 covers 17 residues. Germline values: CDR1 MGHRA, CDR2 YSYEKL. With V trimmed by 3 bases and J by 5 bases, 8 bases remained unmatched. This CDR3 is CASSQAPLAGGDNEQFF. The DNA for the CDR3 is TGCGCCAGCAGCCAGGCCCCCCTAGCGGGGGGGGACAATGAGCAGTTCTTC.

About this clone itself: The junction shows a germline mismatch at one end, possibly a read error. Other DNA sequences of this sample code for an identical CDR3. This sequence joins TRBV30 and TRBJ1-2; TRBD1 matches 9 bases. The germline gives CDR1 GTSNPN, CDR2 SVGIG (reference sequence). The CDR3 totals 13 residues. Here the CDR3 reads CAWSVQGAGGYTF. In nucleotides, the CDR3 is TGTGCCTGGAGTGTACAGGGGGCGGGTGGCTACACCTTT.

The J gene is TRBJ1-2, the V gene TRBV19; no clear D gene. The CDR3 extends over 14 amino acids. V lost 5 bases to trimming and J lost 4 bases, with 14 bases between them. The germline gives CDR1 LNHDA, CDR2 SQIVND (reference sequence). CDR3 loop: CASSSRVESYGYTF. The CDR3 DNA sequence: TGTGCCAGTAGTTCACGGGTAGAGAGCTATGGCTACACCTTC.

The CDR3 DNA sequence: TGTGCCAGCAGCTTAGGGGGTAGCGGGGGATCCTACAATGAGCAGTTCTTC. This encodes CASSLGGSGGSYNEQFF. The chain employs TRBV11-2 and TRBJ2-1; 9 bases match TRBD2. Looked up from germline, CDR1 is SGHAT and CDR2 is FQNNGV. The CDR3 runs to 17 residues. Unmatched junction bases numbered 5, after V lost 1 base and J lost 1 base.

V and J are TRBV11-2 and TRBJ2-6; D may be TRBD2 (7 bases). The germline gives CDR1 SGHAT, CDR2 FQNNGV. Trimming took 5 bases from V and 2 from J, leaving 19 bases between them. The CDR3 runs 18 residues. The CDR3 region has the DNA TGTGCCAGCAGCGTGGGGGCAGGGAGGGGTACTGGGGCCAACGTCCTGACTTTC. Its translation is CASSVGAGRGTGANVLTF.

The chain links TRBV11-2 to TRBJ2-3, with D perhaps TRBD2 (6 bases). Trimming shortened V by 5 bases and J by 2 bases, and 26 bases separated the two germline ends. The CDR3 spans 19 residues. Per the germline V gene, CDR1 is SGHAT and CDR2 is FQNNGV. The DNA of the CDR3 is TGTGCCAGCAGCCCCTTAGTTGATGGGACTCAAATTTTCACAGATACGCAGTATTTT. This codes for CASSPLVDGTQIFTDTQYF.

Here the CDR3 DNA reads TGTGCCAGCAGTTTGTCGGACTGGAGGGGAGAGACCCAGTACTTC. Translated, it gives CASSLSDWRGETQYF. V usage is TRBV27 and J usage is TRBJ2-5, with a possible D match to TRBD2 (6 bases). Germline-derived CDR1 and CDR2 are MNHEY and SMNVEV (reference sequence). The CDR3 consists of 15 residues. The V and J ends lost 3 bases and 4 bases respectively, with 15 bases between them.

V usage is TRBV6-2 or TRBV6-3 and J usage is TRBJ2-3, with 7 positions matching TRBD1. Unmatched junction bases numbered 5, after V lost 6 bases and J lost 2 bases. Germline assignment: CDR1 MNHEY and CDR2 SVGEGT. The CDR3 has 14 amino acids. CDR3 residues: CASSRTGFTDTQYF. For the CDR3, the DNA is TGTGCCAGCAGCCGGACAGGCTTCACAGATACGCAGTATTTT.

This clone was seen only once. The chain links TRBV3-1 (or the pseudogene TRBV3-2) to TRBJ2-1; the match to TRBD2 covers 14 bases. Germline CDR1 LGHDT, CDR2 YNNKEL (reference sequence). Germline trimming cut 4 bases from V and 1 base from J; bases unmatched to any gene: 18. The CDR3 runs 22 residues. CDR3 sequence (DNA): TGTGCCAGCAGCCCTCGACTAGCGGGGGGGCCCAGAACGTTCGGGTCCTACAATGAGCAGTTCTTC. This translates into CASSPRLAGGPRTFGSYNEQFF.

The chain recombines TRBV29-1 with TRBJ2-3; 14 bases are a match to TRBD2. The CDR3 has 16 residues. The junction had 13 bases not matched to a gene; V was cut back by 6 bases and J by 8 bases. Germline assignment: CDR1 SQVTM and CDR2 ANQGSEA. The CDR3 DNA follows: TGCAGCGTGGGGGCCGGGACTAGCGGGGGTTTGGGTACGCAGTATTTT. This sequence encodes CSVGAGTSGGLGTQYF.